Listed below are T cell receptor beta chains from one sample, sequenced in a study of cytomegalovirus exposure and HLA in healthy donors. Produced via immunoSEQ multiplex PCR; TCRdb's table is partial and in-frame only. Of about 120,000 clones in the sample, about 8.6% were seen once. Sequenced: PBMCs. These TCRs come from a woman in her thirties or forties in good health and CMV-seropositive. Each CDR3 is given with its conserved first and last residue. A D gene is named only where the DNA matches it firmly. Size tells how often a clone was seen (once, few, many) or the class of an expanded clone, and some rows leave it out.

v_gene,j_gene,abundance,d_gene,CDR3aa,CDR3nt
TRBV6-5,TRBJ1-1,few,TRBD1,CASRPRQGAEAFF,TGTGCCAGCCGACCCCGACAGGGCGCTGAAGCTTTCTTT
TRBV9,TRBJ1-2,few,-,CASSVATQGSGYTF,TGTGCCAGCAGCGTAGCTACTCAGGGAAGCGGCTACACCTTC
TRBV5-1,TRBJ2-1,few,-,CASSSQGFNEQFF,TGCGCCAGCAGCTCGCAGGGATTCAATGAGCAGTTCTTC
TRBV5-6,TRBJ2-4,few,TRBD2,CASSPLGTSGGIAKNIQYF,TGTGCCAGCAGCCCCCTCGGGACTAGCGGGGGAATAGCCAAAAACATTCAGTACTTC
TRBV30,TRBJ2-3,-,TRBD2,CAWSPGLAGASDTQYF,TGTGCCTGGAGTCCGGGACTAGCGGGGGCCTCAGATACGCAGTATTTT
TRBV7-2,TRBJ1-6,few,-,CASSLETVSYNSPLHF,TGTGCCAGCAGCTTAGAGACTGTCTCCTATAATTCACCCCTCCACTTT
TRBV5-4,TRBJ2-7,-,TRBD1,CASSFEKAGGEQYF,TGTGCCAGCAGCTTCGAAAAAGCAGGGGGCGAGCAGTACTTC
TRBV27,TRBJ2-3,-,TRBD2,CASSLSMRLAGDIDTQYF,TGTGCCAGCAGTTTATCGATGAGGCTAGCGGGGGATATAGATACGCAGTATTTT
TRBV6-7,TRBJ2-3,-,-,CASSYSIGTGEAGAAALTQYF,TGTGCCAGCAGTTACTCTATAGGTACAGGGGAAGCGGGGGCGGCTGCCTTGACGCAGTATTTT
TRBV25-1,TRBJ2-1,few,TRBD1,CASSVYWTGNEQFF,TGTGCCAGCAGTGTTTATTGGACAGGCAATGAGCAGTTCTTC
TRBV10-3,TRBJ1-4,-,TRBD1,CAISGQGPNEKLFF,TGTGCCATCAGTGGACAGGGGCCTAATGAAAAACTGTTTTTT
TRBV10-3,TRBJ2-5,-,TRBD1,CAISDQTGMGETQYF,TGTGCCATCAGTGACCAGACAGGGATGGGAGAGACCCAGTACTTC
TRBV5-6,TRBJ2-3,few,-,CASSLPGDATDTQYF,TGTGCCAGCAGCCTCCCAGGGGACGCCACAGATACGCAGTATTTT
TRBV4-1,TRBJ2-1,-,-,CASSQGRQRSSYNEQFF,TGCGCCAGCAGCCAAGGCAGACAGAGAAGCTCCTACAATGAGCAGTTCTTC
TRBV5-1,TRBJ2-1,many,-,CASSQIQGRNEQFF,TGCGCCAGCAGCCAGATACAGGGACGGAATGAGCAGTTCTTC
TRBV28,TRBJ1-6,few,-,CASSLSAGGSSPLHF,TGTGCCAGCAGTTTATCGGCGGGGGGCAGTTCACCCCTCCACTTT
TRBV5-1,TRBJ2-1,-,TRBD2,CASSRTSGGLNEQFF,TGCGCCAGCAGCCGCACTAGCGGGGGGTTAAATGAGCAGTTCTTC
TRBV7-6,TRBJ2-7,few,TRBD2,CASSLLGTSHSGEQYF,TGTGCCAGCAGCCTCCTGGGGACTAGTCATTCGGGGGAGCAGTACTTC
TRBV10-3,TRBJ1-2,few,TRBD1,CATGPRTGDGYTF,TGTGCCACCGGACCGAGGACAGGGGACGGCTACACCTTC
TRBV19,TRBJ2-7,few,-,CASSIWAGSVEQYF,TGTGCCAGTAGTATTTGGGCAGGGTCGGTCGAGCAGTACTTC
TRBV7-9,TRBJ1-4,few,-,CASSLDRANEKLFF,TGTGCCAGCAGCTTAGACAGGGCCAATGAAAAACTGTTTTTT
TRBV6-5,TRBJ2-1,-,-,CASSYPGRTSYNEQFF,TGTGCCAGCAGTTACCCTGGCCGTACGTCCTACAATGAGCAGTTCTTC
TRBV9,TRBJ1-2,-,TRBD1,CASSERDRSTF,TGTGCCAGCAGCGAACGGGACAGATCCACCTTC
TRBV19,TRBJ1-4,few,TRBD1,CASRDRGGDEKLFF,TGTGCCAGTCGGGACAGGGGAGGGGATGAAAAACTGTTTTTT
TRBV7-9,TRBJ1-5,few,-,CASSLGHDDQPQHF,TGTGCCAGCAGCTTGGGACATGACGACCAGCCCCAGCATTTT
TRBV9,TRBJ2-6,few,-,CASSPYSSGANVLTF,TGTGCCAGCAGCCCGTACAGCTCTGGGGCCAACGTCCTGACTTTC
TRBV2,TRBJ1-5,-,TRBD1,CASSEGTGESSNQPQHF,TGTGCCAGCAGTGAGGGTACAGGGGAATCTAGCAATCAGCCCCAGCATTTT
TRBV7-9,TRBJ1-2,few,TRBD1,CASSLGGGQGRVSGYTF,TGTGCCAGCAGCTTAGGCGGCGGACAGGGTCGGGTCTCGGGCTACACCTTC
TRBV5-1,TRBJ2-7,-,TRBD1,CASSSGTGSYEQYF,TGCGCCAGCAGCTCCGGGACAGGGTCCTACGAGCAGTACTTC
TRBV4-2,TRBJ1-3,-,-,CASSQDALGLGNTIYF,TGTGCCAGCAGCCAAGATGCCCTGGGACTTGGGAACACCATATATTTT
TRBV5-1,TRBJ2-3,few,TRBD2,CASSAGTSGGPRDTQYF,TGCGCCAGCAGCGCAGGGACTAGCGGGGGGCCTCGAGATACGCAGTATTTT
TRBV6-1,TRBJ2-7,few,-,CASRVPVGEQYF,TGTGCCAGCAGGGTCCCTGTCGGCGAGCAGTACTTC
TRBV2,TRBJ2-3,few,TRBD2,CASSASGGARLDTQYF,TGTGCCAGCAGTGCTAGCGGGGGGGCCCGTTTGGATACGCAGTATTTT
TRBV2,TRBJ1-1,-,-,CASSRDTNPLMNTEAFF,TGTGCCAGCAGCCGGGACACGAATCCGTTAATGAACACTGAAGCTTTCTTT
TRBV10-2,TRBJ2-1,-,-,CASSEVPAEGANEQFF,TGCGCCAGCAGTGAAGTACCAGCCGAGGGTGCGAATGAGCAGTTCTTC
TRBV10-3,TRBJ1-1,few,-,CAISVGNTEAFF,TGTGCCATCAGTGTCGGGAACACTGAAGCTTTCTTT
TRBV7-2,TRBJ1-3,few,-,CASSLSGNTIYF,TGTGCCAGCAGCCTCTCTGGAAACACCATATATTTT
TRBV2,TRBJ1-4,few,-,CATRKPFQTNEKLFF,TGTGCCACTCGAAAGCCCTTCCAAACTAATGAAAAACTGTTTTTT